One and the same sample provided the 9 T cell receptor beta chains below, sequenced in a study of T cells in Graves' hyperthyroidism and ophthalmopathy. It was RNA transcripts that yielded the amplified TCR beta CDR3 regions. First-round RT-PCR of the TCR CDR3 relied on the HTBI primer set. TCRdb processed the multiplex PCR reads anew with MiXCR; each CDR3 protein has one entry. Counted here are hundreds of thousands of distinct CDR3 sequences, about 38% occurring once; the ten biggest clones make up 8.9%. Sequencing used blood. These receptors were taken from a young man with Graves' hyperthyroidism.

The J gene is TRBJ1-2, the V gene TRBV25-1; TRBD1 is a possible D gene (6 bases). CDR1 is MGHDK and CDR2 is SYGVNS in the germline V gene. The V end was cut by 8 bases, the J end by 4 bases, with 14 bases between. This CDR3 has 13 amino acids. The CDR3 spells CASSMDSTYGYTF. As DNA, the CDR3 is TGTGCCAGCTCAATGGACAGCACCTATGGCTACACCTTC.

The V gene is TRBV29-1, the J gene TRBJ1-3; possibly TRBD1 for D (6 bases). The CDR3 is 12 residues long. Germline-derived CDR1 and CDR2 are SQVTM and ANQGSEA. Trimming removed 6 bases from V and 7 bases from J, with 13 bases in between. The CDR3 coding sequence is TGCAGCGTCAACAGGGTGGGGAACACCATATATTTT. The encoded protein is CSVNRVGNTIYF.

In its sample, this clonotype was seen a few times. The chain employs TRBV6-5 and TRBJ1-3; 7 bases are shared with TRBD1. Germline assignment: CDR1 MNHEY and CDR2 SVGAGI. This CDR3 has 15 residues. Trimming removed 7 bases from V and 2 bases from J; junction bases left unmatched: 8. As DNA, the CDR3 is TGTGCCAGCAATCCGACAGGGAGTGCTGGAAACACCATATATTTT. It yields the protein CASNPTGSAGNTIYF.

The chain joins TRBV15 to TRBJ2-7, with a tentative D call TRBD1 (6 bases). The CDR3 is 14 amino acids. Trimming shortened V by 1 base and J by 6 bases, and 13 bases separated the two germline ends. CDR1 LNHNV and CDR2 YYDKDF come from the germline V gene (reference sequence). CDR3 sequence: CATSRGAQGSEQYF. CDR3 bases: TGTGCCACCAGCAGAGGGGCCCAGGGGAGCGAGCAGTACTTC. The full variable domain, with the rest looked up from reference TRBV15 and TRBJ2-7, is DAMVIQNPRYQVTQFGKPVTLSCSQTLNHNVMYWYQQKSSQAPKLLFHYYDKDFNNEADTPDNFQSRRPNTSFCFLDIRSPGLGDTAMYLCATSRGAQGSEQYFGPGTRLTVT.

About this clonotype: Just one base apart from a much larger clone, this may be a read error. In DNA, the CDR3 is TGTGCCTGTAGTACGCACTCGGGCGGTGGCAATCAGCCCCAGCATTTT. Its protein product is CACSTHSGGGNQPQHF. The chain recombines TRBV19 with TRBJ1-5; D gene unclear. Looked up from germline, CDR1 is LNHDA and CDR2 is SQIVND (reference sequence). The length of the CDR3 is 16 residues. Variable domain in full (rest from reference TRBV19 and TRBJ1-5): DGGITQSPKYLFRKEGQNVTLSCEQNLNHDAMYWYRQDPGQGLRLIYYSQIVNDFQKGDIAEGYSVSREKKESFPLTVTSAQKNPTAFYLCACSTHSGGGNQPQHFGDGTRLSIL.

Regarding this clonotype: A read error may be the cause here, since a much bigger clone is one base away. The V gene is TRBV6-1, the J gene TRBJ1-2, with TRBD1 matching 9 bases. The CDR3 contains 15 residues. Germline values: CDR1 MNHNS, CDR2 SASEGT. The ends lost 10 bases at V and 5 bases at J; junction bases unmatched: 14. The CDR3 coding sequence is TGTGCCATCAGGAATGACAGGGGGACCAAATATGGCTACACCTTC. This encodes CAIRNDRGTKYGYTF.

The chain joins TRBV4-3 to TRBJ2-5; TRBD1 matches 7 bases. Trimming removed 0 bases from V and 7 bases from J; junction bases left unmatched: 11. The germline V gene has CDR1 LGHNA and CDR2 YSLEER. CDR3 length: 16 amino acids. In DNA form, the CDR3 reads TGCGCCAGCAGCCAAGATTCGGACAGGCCAAGAACGACCCAGTACTTC. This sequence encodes CASSQDSDRPRTTQYF.

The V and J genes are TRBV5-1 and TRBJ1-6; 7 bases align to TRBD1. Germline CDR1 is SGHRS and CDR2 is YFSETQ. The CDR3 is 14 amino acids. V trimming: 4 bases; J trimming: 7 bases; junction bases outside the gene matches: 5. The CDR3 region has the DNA TGCGCCAGCAGCCCGGGACAGACAAATTCACCCCTCCACTTT. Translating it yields CASSPGQTNSPLHF.

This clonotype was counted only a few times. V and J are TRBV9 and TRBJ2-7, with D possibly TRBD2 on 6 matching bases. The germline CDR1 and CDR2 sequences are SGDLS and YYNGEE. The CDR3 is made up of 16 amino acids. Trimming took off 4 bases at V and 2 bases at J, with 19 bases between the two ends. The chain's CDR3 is CASSRIPETSPYEQYF. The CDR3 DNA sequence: TGTGCCAGCAGCCGTATACCCGAGACTAGTCCCTACGAGCAGTACTTC.